This TCR beta chain is drawn from a study of blood T cell repertoires in COVID-19. Per the study methods: Amplified reference gene primers provided the basis for estimating nucleated cell counts. The repertoire was sequenced with immunoSEQ multiplex PCR; TCRdb's copy has only in-frame clones and lacks some. V and J calls plus clone size are reproduced from that table; the DNA served to infer D and trimming. The sample shows about 260,000 clones, roughly 90% of them seen only once. The CDR3 is 17 residues long. Germline values: CDR1 SGHTA, CDR2 FQGNSA. The V end lost 1 base, the J end lost 5 bases, and 20 bases lay between the germline ends.

Specimen: peripheral blood. The genes are TRBV7-2 and TRBJ2-5, with D possibly being TRBD2 (6 bases). This TCR derives from a man aged 25 to 40 with active or convalescent COVID-19. Here the CDR3 DNA reads TGTGCCAGCAGCTTAGGGGTCTACGGTTCGGGGGAGGAGACCCAGTACTTC. This codes for CASSLGVYGSGEETQYF.